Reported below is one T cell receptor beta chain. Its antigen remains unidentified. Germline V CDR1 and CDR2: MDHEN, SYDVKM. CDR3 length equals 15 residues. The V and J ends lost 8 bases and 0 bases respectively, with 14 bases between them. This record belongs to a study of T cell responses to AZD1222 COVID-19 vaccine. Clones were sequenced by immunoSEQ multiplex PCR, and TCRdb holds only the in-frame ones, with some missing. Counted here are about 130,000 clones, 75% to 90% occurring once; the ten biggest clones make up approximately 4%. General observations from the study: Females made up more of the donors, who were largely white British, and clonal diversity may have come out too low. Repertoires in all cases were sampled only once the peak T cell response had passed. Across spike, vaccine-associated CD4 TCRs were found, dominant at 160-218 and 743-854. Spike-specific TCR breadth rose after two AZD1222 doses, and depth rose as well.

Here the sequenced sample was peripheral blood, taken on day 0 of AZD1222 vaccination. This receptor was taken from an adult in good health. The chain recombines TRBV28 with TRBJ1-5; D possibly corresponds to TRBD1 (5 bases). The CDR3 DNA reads TGTGCCAGCCGGTCGGTAGGGGCTAGCAATCAGCCCCAGCATTTT. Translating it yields CASRSVGASNQPQHF.